Below are 25 T cell receptor beta chains sequenced from a single sample in a study of PD-L1 blockade in urothelial cancer. This table comes from immunoSEQ multiplex PCR, and its TCRdb copy is limited to in-frame clones, with some not included. This sample has roughly 120,000 clones, with under 95% found just once. Time point denoted: peripheral blood 6 weeks after treatment start. The sequenced sample was PBMCs, obtained around atezolizumab (anti-PD-L1) treatment. The receptors originated from a man aged 60 to 69 with urothelial cancer.

This chain uses TRBV6-5 with TRBJ1-5; possible D gene TRBD1, 6 bases. The CDR3 is made up of 14 amino acids. V was pared by 4 bases and J by 6 bases, with 13 bases between. Germline V gives CDR1 MNHEY, CDR2 SVGAGI. The CDR3 protein is CASSSRGGGQPQHF. The CDR3 bases are TGTGCCAGCAGTTCAAGGGGGGGAGGTCAGCCCCAGCATTTT.

The chain links TRBV4-1 to TRBJ1-4; D may be TRBD1 (6 bases). The CDR3 is made up of 15 amino acids. V was trimmed by 1 base and J by 8 bases, leaving 14 bases between them. Germline V gene data show CDR1 as MGHRA and CDR2 as YSYEKL. Here the CDR3 reads CASSQAGQGREKLFF. Written as DNA, the CDR3 is TGCGCCAGCAGCCAAGCCGGGCAGGGGCGAGAAAAACTGTTTTTT.

This clone was counted a single time. This sequence joins TRBV7-2 and TRBJ2-7; perhaps TRBD1 as D (5 bases). This CDR3 spans 14 amino acids. In germline, CDR1 is SGHTA, CDR2 FQGNSA. The V gene lost 1 base and the J gene lost 2 bases, with 9 bases spanning the gap. The CDR3 DNA reads as TGTGCCAGCAGCTTAGGTCTAGGGGCCTACGAGCAGTACTTC. Its protein product is CASSLGLGAYEQYF.

The chain is built from TRBV7-9 and TRBJ1-2; D is ambiguous. CDR1 and CDR2 from the germline V gene are SEHNR and FQNEAQ (reference sequence). The germline V and J ends were trimmed by 5 bases and 4 bases, with 11 bases remaining between them. CDR3 length: 13 amino acids. The CDR3 DNA reads TGTGCCAGCAGCCTTACAGAGATCTATGGCTACACCTTC. This sequence encodes CASSLTEIYGYTF. Full variable domain (missing parts from reference TRBV7-9 and TRBJ1-2): DTGVSQNPRHKITKRGQNVTFRCDPISEHNRLYWYRQTLGQGPEFLTYFQNEAQLEKSRLLSDRFSAERPKGSFSTLEIQRTEQGDSAMYLCASSLTEIYGYTFGSGTRLTVV.

This clone occurred once. The genes are TRBV4-1 and TRBJ2-3; 9 nucleotides line up with TRBD1. The CDR3 consists of 15 residues. Per germline, CDR1 MGHRA and CDR2 YSYEKL. V was clipped by 2 bases and J by 3 bases; unmatched bases: 3. CDR3 sequence (DNA): TGCGCCAGCAGCCAACAGGGACAGGGTACAGATACGCAGTATTTT. Translation gives CASSQQGQGTDTQYF.

The gene calls are TRBV27 and TRBJ1-2; D gene ambiguous. The CDR3 totals 15 residues. The V and J ends lost 4 bases and 0 bases respectively, with 12 bases between them. The germline V gene encodes CDR1 MNHEY and CDR2 SMNVEV (reference sequence). CDR3: CASSSSGRSNYGYTF. CDR3 sequence (DNA): TGTGCCAGCAGTTCTTCTGGGAGATCTAACTATGGCTACACCTTC.

The table lists this clone with a count of one. This rearrangement joins TRBV19 to TRBJ1-5, with D perhaps TRBD1 (6 bases). The CDR3 totals 15 residues. V was cut by 4 bases and J by 0 bases, with 10 bases left in between. Per the germline V gene, CDR1 is LNHDA and CDR2 is SQIVND (reference sequence). CDR3 sequence (DNA): TGTGCCAGTAGTAAGACAGGAGGTAGCAATCAGCCCCAGCATTTT. This gives the protein CASSKTGGSNQPQHF.

V gene TRBV5-1 combines with J gene TRBJ2-4; D gene unclear. V was pared by 0 bases and J by 1 base, with 8 bases between. Germline lookup yields CDR1 SGHRS and CDR2 YFSETQ. The CDR3 is 15 residues long. The CDR3: CASSLAYGAKNIQYF. The CDR3 DNA sequence: TGCGCCAGCAGCTTGGCCTACGGGGCCAAAAACATTCAGTACTTC. The complete variable domain, with remaining parts taken from reference TRBV5-1 and TRBJ2-4, reads KAGVTQTPRYLIKTRGQQVTLSCSPISGHRSVSWYQQTPGQGLQFLFEYFSETQRNKGNFPGRFSGRQFSNSRSEMNVSTLELGDSALYLCASSLAYGAKNIQYFGAGTRLSVL.

The chain is built from TRBV6-5 and TRBJ1-2; 8 nucleotides agree with TRBD1. V shed 3 bases and J 2 bases; nucleotides not matched to a gene: 8. Germline-derived CDR1 and CDR2 are MNHEY and SVGAGI. The CDR3 length is 16 residues. CDR3 region: CASSYYSRQGNYGYTF. DNA of the CDR3: TGTGCCAGCAGTTATTACTCCCGACAGGGGAACTATGGCTACACCTTC.

In its sample, this clone was seen once. The chain combines TRBV6-5 with TRBJ1-3; TRBD1 might be the D (6 bases). This CDR3 is 14 amino acids long. Per the germline V gene, CDR1 is MNHEY and CDR2 is SVGAGI. V lost 0 bases, J lost 4 bases, and 7 bases lay in between. CDR3 protein: CASSYSGQGNTIYF. In nucleotides, the CDR3 is TGTGCCAGCAGTTACTCCGGACAGGGAAACACCATATATTTT.

The chain couples TRBV5-1 to TRBJ1-1; 7 bases are a match to TRBD1. The ends lost 4 bases at V and 2 bases at J; junction bases unmatched: 5. Germline CDR1 reads SGHRS; CDR2 reads YFSETQ. This CDR3 is 14 amino acids long. CDR3 sequence (DNA): TGCGCCAGCAGCATGGGGACAGCTAACACTGAAGCTTTCTTT. Its protein product is CASSMGTANTEAFF.

This clone was counted a single time. The rearrangement links TRBV7-2 to TRBJ1-5; possibly TRBD1 for D (5 bases). This CDR3 has 18 amino acids. Trimming cost V 0 bases and J 1 base, with 16 bases left between them. The germline gives CDR1 SGHTA, CDR2 FQGNSA. CDR3 amino acids: CASSLATVAGGSNQPQHF. CDR3 DNA sequence: TGTGCCAGCAGCTTAGCGACCGTTGCGGGGGGGAGCAATCAGCCCCAGCATTTT.

This sequence joins TRBV10-2 and TRBJ2-5; TRBD2 agrees at 11 bases. This CDR3 has 15 residues. Germline V gene data show CDR1 as WSHSY and CDR2 as SAAADI. Trimming removed 4 bases from V and 5 bases from J; junction bases left unmatched: 6. In DNA form, the CDR3 reads TGCGCCAGCAGTGGTAGCGGGGGGGCCGGGGAGACCCAGTACTTC. Protein: CASSGSGGAGETQYF.

The chain has TRBV6-1 and TRBJ1-2, with D possibly being TRBD1 (6 bases). Looked up from germline, CDR1 is MNHNS and CDR2 is SASEGT. The ends were cut back, 0 bases at V and 2 bases at J, with 13 bases in the middle. The CDR3 runs to 16 residues. The CDR3 coding sequence is TGTGCCAGCAGTGAAGCATCGCCAGGGGCCAACTATGGCTACACCTTC. It yields the protein CASSEASPGANYGYTF.

The chain is built from TRBV27 and TRBJ2-7; 14 nucleotides line up with TRBD2. Trimming at V came to 8 bases and at J to 0 bases, leaving 12 bases not matched to a gene. This CDR3 region has 18 residues. The germline V gene has CDR1 MNHEY and CDR2 SMNVEV (reference sequence). Here the CDR3 DNA reads TGTGCCAGCGGAGGACTAGCGGGAGGTAAATGGCCCTCCTACGAGCAGTACTTC. As protein: CASGGLAGGKWPSYEQYF.

The rearrangement uses TRBV4-2 and TRBJ1-4; TRBD1 matches at 8 bases. This CDR3 spans 15 amino acids. After removal of 6 bases from V and 8 bases from J, the junction contained 11 bases not matched to a gene. Germline CDR1 and CDR2: LGHNA and YNFKEQ. CDR3 sequence (DNA): TGTGCCAGCAGTGAGCAGGGGGCAAGTTCCGAAAAACTGTTTTTT. Its translation is CASSEQGASSEKLFF.

This sequence joins TRBV4-2 and TRBJ1-2, with D possibly matching TRBD1 (5 bases). Trimming removed 0 bases at V and 6 bases at J, with 14 bases between. Germline CDR1 is LGHNA and CDR2 is YNFKEQ. CDR3 size: 15 residues. CDR3 sequence reads: CASSQDRAGRDGYTF. CDR3 coding DNA: TGTGCCAGCAGCCAAGATCGGGCAGGGAGGGATGGCTACACCTTC.

The gene calls are TRBV28 and TRBJ2-7; 8 bases map to TRBD2. Germline V gene lookup returns CDR1 MDHEN and CDR2 SYDVKM. The CDR3 spans 15 residues. J lost 2 bases, V lost 4 bases, and 7 bases had no gene match. The CDR3 sequence: CASSSHGRGTYEQYF. The CDR3 DNA follows: TGTGCCAGCAGTTCGCACGGGAGGGGGACCTACGAGCAGTACTTC. The entire variable domain, with the rest obtained from reference TRBV28 and TRBJ2-7, is as follows: DVKVTQSSRYLVKRTGEKVFLECVQDMDHENMFWYRQDPGLGLRLIYFSYDVKMKEKGDIPEGYSVSREKKERFSLILESASTNQTSMYLCASSSHGRGTYEQYFGPGTRLTVT.

The gene calls are TRBV6-5 and TRBJ2-7; D gene unclear. The CDR3 is 13 amino acids. The V end lost 0 bases, the J end lost 4 bases, and 7 bases lay between the germline ends. Germline V gene data show CDR1 as MNHEY and CDR2 as SVGAGI. CDR3 nucleotides: TGTGCCAGCAGTTACTCGGTAACTTACGAGCAGTACTTC. Amino acids: CASSYSVTYEQYF.

The J gene is TRBJ1-2, the V gene TRBV7-2; no firm D call. The V gene lost 2 bases and the J gene lost 5 bases, with 9 bases spanning the gap. Germline V CDR1 and CDR2: SGHTA, FQGNSA. CDR3 length equals 13 residues. CDR3 region: CASSLPIGYGYTF. The CDR3 DNA is TGTGCCAGCAGCTTACCGATCGGGTATGGCTACACCTTC.

This chain uses TRBV27 with TRBJ2-1; TRBD2 aligns across 10 bases. With 2 bases clipped from V and 8 bases from J, the junction kept 6 bases outside the gene matches. This CDR3 contains 15 residues. Germline CDR1 reads MNHEY; CDR2 reads SMNVEV (reference sequence). The CDR3 loop reads CASSLRSGGADEQFF. In nucleotides, the CDR3 is TGTGCCAGCAGTTTAAGGAGCGGGGGGGCGGATGAGCAGTTCTTC.

The V gene is TRBV9, the J gene TRBJ2-7; D not certain. CDR3 length: 13 amino acids. From germline, CDR1 is SGDLS and CDR2 YYNGEE. The V and J ends lost 2 bases and 5 bases respectively, with 11 bases between them. CDR3 amino acids: CASSVEQTNEQYF. The CDR3, as DNA: TGTGCCAGCAGCGTGGAACAGACGAACGAGCAGTACTTC.

The rearrangement joins TRBV30 to TRBJ2-1, with 7 bases that match TRBD2. V shed 3 bases, J shed 3 bases, and the junction held 8 bases outside the gene matches. Looked up from germline, CDR1 is GTSNPN and CDR2 is SVGIG (reference sequence). The CDR3 consists of 15 residues. CDR3 DNA: TGTGCCTGGAGCGGGGCGGGAGTGCGCTACAATGAGCAGTTCTTC. As protein: CAWSGAGVRYNEQFF.

Only a few counts were recorded for this clone. V is TRBV4-2 and J is TRBJ1-5, with 8 bases matching TRBD1. The trim removed 2 bases at V and 7 bases at J, leaving 4 bases unmatched. Germline values: CDR1 LGHNA, CDR2 YNFKEQ. CDR3 length equals 14 residues. CDR3 in amino acids: CASSQSGGRQPQHF. The CDR3 region has the DNA TGTGCCAGCAGCCAATCAGGGGGCAGACAGCCCCAGCATTTT.

The CDR3 sequence: CASSMRGRNNSPLHF. In nucleotides, the CDR3 is TGTGCCAGTAGTATGAGGGGGCGGAATAATTCACCCCTCCACTTT. V usage is TRBV19 and J usage is TRBJ1-6; 7 bases line up with TRBD1. The CDR3 contains 15 residues. Germline values: CDR1 LNHDA, CDR2 SQIVND (reference sequence). J gave up 5 bases and V 3 bases, and 4 bases lay outside the gene matches.